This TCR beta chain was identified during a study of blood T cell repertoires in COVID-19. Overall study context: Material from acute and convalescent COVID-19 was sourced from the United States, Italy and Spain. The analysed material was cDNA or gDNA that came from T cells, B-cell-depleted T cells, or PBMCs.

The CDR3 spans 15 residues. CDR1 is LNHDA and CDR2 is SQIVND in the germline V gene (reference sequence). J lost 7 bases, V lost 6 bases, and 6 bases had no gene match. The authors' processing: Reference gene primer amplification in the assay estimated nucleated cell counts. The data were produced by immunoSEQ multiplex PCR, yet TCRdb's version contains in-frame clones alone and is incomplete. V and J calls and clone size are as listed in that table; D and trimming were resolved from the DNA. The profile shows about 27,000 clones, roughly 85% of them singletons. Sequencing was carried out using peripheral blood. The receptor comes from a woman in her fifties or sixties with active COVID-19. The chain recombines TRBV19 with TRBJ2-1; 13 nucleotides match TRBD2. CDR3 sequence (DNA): TGTGCCAGTAGCCCCACTAGCGGGAGGGGAAATGAGCAGTTCTTC. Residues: CASSPTSGRGNEQFF.